These T cell receptor beta chains were read from a single sample in a study of T cell responses to AZD1222 COVID-19 vaccine. The assay was immunoSEQ multiplex PCR, and TCRdb's table has in-frame clones only and misses some. The repertoire holds approximately 130,000 clones, with 70% to 90% as singletons. Sequenced here: peripheral blood, sampled 28 days after the second AZD1222 dose. These receptors were obtained from an adult who received the AZD1222 COVID-19 vaccine. Each CDR3 is given with its conserved first and last residue. Fields, in order: J gene, V gene, clone size, D gene, CDR3 protein, CDR3 DNA. D genes are given only for firm matches. Clone size is not always given. Where it is, it says once, few, many or a class for expanded clones.

j_call: TRBJ2-1
v_call: TRBV18
clone_size: NA
d_call: TRBD2
cdr3_aa: CASSPGQAGGGNEQFF
cdr3_nt: TGTGCCAGCTCACCCGGGCAAGCGGGGGGAGGCAATGAGCAGTTCTTC

j_call: TRBJ1-1
v_call: TRBV12-3/TRBV12-4
clone_size: NA
d_call: NA
cdr3_aa: CASSFPPIRKAFF
cdr3_nt: TGTGCCAGCAGCTTCCCCCCGATAAGGAAAGCTTTCTTT

j_call: TRBJ1-6
v_call: TRBV7-9
clone_size: NA
d_call: TRBD1
cdr3_aa: CASSSRVGTGAPGALHF
cdr3_nt: TGTGCCAGCAGCTCGAGGGTTGGGACAGGGGCTCCGGGGGCCCTCCACTTT

j_call: TRBJ1-5
v_call: TRBV7-2
clone_size: once
d_call: NA
cdr3_aa: CASSLTGNQPQHF
cdr3_nt: TGTGCCAGCAGCTTAACTGGGAATCAGCCCCAGCATTTT

j_call: TRBJ1-6
v_call: TRBV19
clone_size: NA
d_call: NA
cdr3_aa: CASSARARTGNSPLHF
cdr3_nt: TGTGCCAGTAGTGCCCGCGCACGTACCGGTAATTCACCCCTCCACTTT

j_call: TRBJ2-4
v_call: TRBV5-1
clone_size: NA
d_call: TRBD1
cdr3_aa: CASNVGTVAAKNIQYF
cdr3_nt: TGCGCCAGCAACGTCGGGACAGTAGCAGCCAAAAACATTCAGTACTTC

j_call: TRBJ1-3
v_call: TRBV5-1
clone_size: NA
d_call: NA
cdr3_aa: CASSPSGTTSGNTIYF
cdr3_nt: TGCGCCAGCAGCCCGTCGGGGACAACCTCTGGAAACACCATATATTTT

j_call: TRBJ2-3
v_call: TRBV10-3
clone_size: NA
d_call: NA
cdr3_aa: CAISLGNSVLDTQYF
cdr3_nt: TGTGCCATCAGCTTGGGAAACTCTGTGTTAGATACGCAGTATTTT

j_call: TRBJ1-2
v_call: TRBV4-1
clone_size: once
d_call: NA
cdr3_aa: CASSQTQGIYGYTF
cdr3_nt: TGCGCCAGCAGCCAGACGCAGGGGATCTATGGCTACACCTTC

j_call: TRBJ2-6
v_call: TRBV5-1
clone_size: NA
d_call: NA
cdr3_aa: CASSPPGTSGANVLTF
cdr3_nt: TGCGCCAGCAGCCCTCCAGGGACATCTGGGGCCAACGTCCTGACTTTC

j_call: TRBJ1-6
v_call: TRBV5-6
clone_size: once
d_call: TRBD1
cdr3_aa: CASSWTTGDNSPLHF
cdr3_nt: TGTGCCAGCAGCTGGACCACAGGGGATAATTCACCCCTCCACTTT

j_call: TRBJ1-1
v_call: TRBV29-1
clone_size: NA
d_call: NA
cdr3_aa: CSVGKVSVLATEAFF
cdr3_nt: TGCAGCGTGGGGAAAGTAAGCGTACTGGCCACTGAAGCTTTCTTT

j_call: TRBJ1-2
v_call: TRBV4-3
clone_size: NA
d_call: TRBD1
cdr3_aa: CASSTRARTGYGYTF
cdr3_nt: TGCGCCAGCAGCACCCGTGCCAGGACAGGGTATGGCTACACCTTC

j_call: TRBJ2-1
v_call: TRBV19
clone_size: NA
d_call: TRBD2
cdr3_aa: CASSGYQPSGIFNEQFF
cdr3_nt: TGTGCCAGTAGCGGCTACCAGCCTAGCGGAATATTCAATGAGCAGTTCTTC

j_call: TRBJ2-5
v_call: TRBV27
clone_size: NA
d_call: NA
cdr3_aa: CASSPLGAQETQYF
cdr3_nt: TGTGCCAGCAGTCCCCTGGGGGCTCAAGAGACCCAGTACTTC

j_call: TRBJ2-1
v_call: TRBV11-1
clone_size: once
d_call: TRBD2
cdr3_aa: CASSPSGFSYNEQFF
cdr3_nt: TGTGCCAGCAGCCCTAGCGGATTCTCCTACAATGAGCAGTTCTTC

j_call: TRBJ1-2
v_call: TRBV4-2
clone_size: once
d_call: TRBD1
cdr3_aa: CASNRPARGDYGYTF
cdr3_nt: TGTGCCAGCAACAGACCCGCCAGGGGGGACTATGGCTACACCTTC

j_call: TRBJ1-3
v_call: TRBV24-1
clone_size: NA
d_call: TRBD1
cdr3_aa: CATSDWGQQAGNTIYF
cdr3_nt: TGTGCCACCAGTGACTGGGGACAGCAGGCTGGAAACACCATATATTTT

j_call: TRBJ1-2
v_call: TRBV5-6
clone_size: NA
d_call: NA
cdr3_aa: CASSPDSLTNPGYTF
cdr3_nt: TGTGCCAGCAGCCCCGACAGCCTTACCAACCCTGGCTACACCTTC

j_call: TRBJ1-5
v_call: TRBV27
clone_size: NA
d_call: TRBD1
cdr3_aa: CASGSGQSNQPQHF
cdr3_nt: TGTGCCAGCGGATCGGGACAGTCAAATCAGCCCCAGCATTTT

j_call: TRBJ1-5
v_call: TRBV11-2
clone_size: NA
d_call: NA
cdr3_aa: CASSPTPGHRGQPQHF
cdr3_nt: TGTGCCAGCAGCCCGACGCCGGGACATAGGGGTCAGCCCCAGCATTTT

j_call: TRBJ1-5
v_call: TRBV18
clone_size: NA
d_call: NA
cdr3_aa: CASSRTGGVLQPQHF
cdr3_nt: TGTGCCAGCTCACGGACGGGGGGGGTTCTTCAGCCCCAGCATTTT

j_call: TRBJ1-1
v_call: TRBV10-1
clone_size: NA
d_call: TRBD1
cdr3_aa: CASSEAGTGGLNTEAFF
cdr3_nt: TGCGCCAGCAGTGAAGCCGGGACAGGGGGGCTGAACACTGAAGCTTTCTTT

j_call: TRBJ1-4
v_call: TRBV30
clone_size: NA
d_call: NA
cdr3_aa: CAWSLGQGTNEKLFF
cdr3_nt: TGTGCCTGGAGTTTGGGGCAGGGAACTAATGAAAAACTGTTTTTT

j_call: TRBJ2-3
v_call: TRBV2
clone_size: once
d_call: NA
cdr3_aa: CASSRTSTDTQYF
cdr3_nt: TGTGCCAGCAGTAGGACTAGCACAGATACGCAGTATTTT

j_call: TRBJ1-2
v_call: TRBV6-5
clone_size: NA
d_call: TRBD1
cdr3_aa: CASSGRGAFYGYTF
cdr3_nt: TGTGCCAGCAGCGGCAGGGGGGCCTTCTATGGCTACACCTTC

j_call: TRBJ1-2
v_call: TRBV29-1
clone_size: NA
d_call: NA
cdr3_aa: CSVGEIYGYTF
cdr3_nt: TGCAGCGTTGGAGAAATCTATGGCTACACCTTC

j_call: TRBJ2-5
v_call: TRBV15
clone_size: once
d_call: NA
cdr3_aa: CATSRDLGFQETQYF
cdr3_nt: TGTGCCACCAGCAGAGATTTGGGGTTCCAAGAGACCCAGTACTTC

j_call: TRBJ1-6
v_call: TRBV5-1
clone_size: NA
d_call: NA
cdr3_aa: CASSLAGASNSPLHF
cdr3_nt: TGCGCCAGCAGCTTGGCCGGTGCCTCTAATTCACCCCTCCACTTT

j_call: TRBJ1-6
v_call: TRBV29-1
clone_size: NA
d_call: NA
cdr3_aa: CSVQGGNHSPLHF
cdr3_nt: TGCAGCGTACAAGGGGGGAACCATTCACCCCTCCACTTT

j_call: TRBJ2-7
v_call: TRBV7-9
clone_size: NA
d_call: NA
cdr3_aa: CASSLDMYEQYF
cdr3_nt: TGTGCCAGCAGCTTAGACATGTACGAGCAGTACTTC

j_call: TRBJ2-7
v_call: TRBV3-1/TRBV3-2
clone_size: NA
d_call: TRBD2
cdr3_aa: CASSLQGTSESYEQYF
cdr3_nt: TGTGCCAGCAGCCTGCAGGGGACTAGCGAGTCCTACGAGCAGTACTTC

j_call: TRBJ1-1
v_call: TRBV7-8
clone_size: NA
d_call: TRBD1
cdr3_aa: CASSFDREGTEAFF
cdr3_nt: TGTGCCAGCAGCTTCGACAGGGAGGGCACTGAAGCTTTCTTT

j_call: TRBJ1-5
v_call: TRBV4-3
clone_size: NA
d_call: NA
cdr3_aa: CASSQDCEAMSNQPQHF
cdr3_nt: TGCGCCAGCAGCCAAGATTGTGAGGCTATGAGCAATCAGCCCCAGCATTTT

j_call: TRBJ1-6
v_call: TRBV7-2
clone_size: NA
d_call: NA
cdr3_aa: CASSLVGGDSPLHF
cdr3_nt: TGTGCCAGCAGCCTGGTCGGGGGAGACTCACCCCTCCACTTT

j_call: TRBJ1-3
v_call: TRBV18
clone_size: NA
d_call: NA
cdr3_aa: CASSPNGLSGNTIYF
cdr3_nt: TGTGCCAGCTCACCCAATGGGCTCTCTGGAAACACCATATATTTT

j_call: TRBJ2-2
v_call: TRBV18
clone_size: NA
d_call: TRBD1
cdr3_aa: CASSPQQGDTGELFF
cdr3_nt: TGTGCCAGCTCACCCCAGCAGGGGGACACCGGGGAGCTGTTTTTT

j_call: TRBJ2-2
v_call: TRBV4-1
clone_size: NA
d_call: TRBD1
cdr3_aa: CASSQEGQANTGELFF
cdr3_nt: TGCGCCAGCAGCCAAGAGGGACAGGCGAACACCGGGGAGCTGTTTTTT

j_call: TRBJ2-3
v_call: TRBV9
clone_size: NA
d_call: TRBD2
cdr3_aa: CASSVATWASGTDTQYF
cdr3_nt: TGTGCCAGCAGCGTAGCTACGTGGGCTAGCGGGACAGATACGCAGTATTTT

j_call: TRBJ1-5
v_call: TRBV19
clone_size: NA
d_call: NA
cdr3_aa: CASSIWPSQWQPQHF
cdr3_nt: TGTGCCAGTAGTATCTGGCCGTCCCAGTGGCAGCCCCAGCATTTT

j_call: TRBJ2-7
v_call: TRBV11-3
clone_size: NA
d_call: NA
cdr3_aa: CASSLTSGAAYEQYF
cdr3_nt: TGTGCCAGCAGCTTGACCAGCGGAGCAGCCTACGAGCAGTACTTC

j_call: TRBJ1-5
v_call: TRBV6-1
clone_size: NA
d_call: NA
cdr3_aa: CASSELRGGQPQHF
cdr3_nt: TGTGCCAGCAGTGAACTTCGGGGTGGTCAGCCCCAGCATTTT

j_call: TRBJ2-7
v_call: TRBV4-1
clone_size: NA
d_call: TRBD2
cdr3_aa: CASSPGLAGGQYEQYF
cdr3_nt: TGCGCCAGCAGCCCGGGACTAGCGGGGGGGCAATACGAGCAGTACTTC

j_call: TRBJ1-5
v_call: TRBV2
clone_size: once
d_call: NA
cdr3_aa: CASSEWWSGIANQPQHF
cdr3_nt: TGTGCCAGCAGTGAATGGTGGTCAGGGATCGCCAATCAGCCCCAGCATTTT

j_call: TRBJ2-2
v_call: TRBV6-5
clone_size: NA
d_call: NA
cdr3_aa: CASWQAVTGELFF
cdr3_nt: TGTGCCAGCTGGCAGGCTGTCACCGGGGAGCTGTTTTTT

j_call: TRBJ1-2
v_call: TRBV12-3/TRBV12-4
clone_size: NA
d_call: TRBD1
cdr3_aa: CASSATGVRGYTF
cdr3_nt: TGTGCCAGCAGTGCTACAGGGGTGAGAGGCTACACCTTC

j_call: TRBJ1-4
v_call: TRBV18
clone_size: NA
d_call: NA
cdr3_aa: CASSPPGTGSLNEKLFF
cdr3_nt: TGTGCCAGCTCACCACCGGGGACCGGGTCACTAAATGAAAAACTGTTTTTT